Each of the 10 T cell receptor beta chains below was sequenced from the same sample in a study of CD8+ T cells in alopecia areata. Treatment denoted: oral pan-JAK inhibitor, 5-10 mg twice daily. RNA was isolated and reverse transcribed to cDNA, the sequencing template. Assay used: immunoSEQ multiplex PCR; TCRdb lists only in-frame clones, some missing. Of about 40,000 clones listed, roughly 90% are singletons. The specimen comprised CD8+ T cells sorted from blood, sampled at week 24, from a patient treated with tofacitinib. These TCRs come from a human donor with alopecia areata.

The rearrangement links TRBV29-1 to TRBJ2-3, with TRBD1 identical over 7 bases. This CDR3 contains 14 residues. With 4 bases clipped from V and 0 bases from J, the junction kept 4 bases outside the gene matches. Germline CDR1 and CDR2: SQVTM and ANQGSEA. The DNA of the CDR3 is TGCAGCGTTGTGGGACAGATCAGCACAGATACGCAGTATTTT. Its protein is CSVVGQISTDTQYF.

The V call is TRBV27, the J call TRBJ2-6; 8 bases line up with TRBD2. The V gene end was trimmed by 6 bases and the J gene end by 0 bases; junction bases not matched to a gene: 7. The germline gives CDR1 MNHEY, CDR2 SMNVEV (reference sequence). This CDR3 region has 17 residues. This CDR3 is CASSPLAASSGANVLTF. In DNA, the CDR3 is TGTGCCAGCAGCCCACTAGCGGCCAGCTCTGGGGCCAACGTCCTGACTTTC.

This rearrangement joins TRBV30 to TRBJ2-7, with TRBD2 identical over 7 bases. From germline, CDR1 is GTSNPN and CDR2 SVGIG (reference sequence). CDR3 length: 14 residues. Trimming took 8 bases from V and 2 from J; bases not matched to a gene: 12. The CDR3 nucleotides read TGTGCCGGATCTGGGGGGGGAACGACCTACGAGCAGTACTTC. Translated: CAGSGGGTTYEQYF.

The V and J genes are TRBV19 and TRBJ2-4; D possibly corresponds to TRBD1 (6 bases). With 3 bases removed from V and 9 bases from J, the gap between germline ends came to 12 bases. The CDR3 runs 13 residues. Germline V gene data show CDR1 as LNHDA and CDR2 as SQIVND (reference sequence). As DNA, the CDR3 is TGTGCCAGTAGTATTTCGACAGGCCCCATTCAGTACTTC. It encodes CASSISTGPIQYF.

This clone came up once. The chain has TRBV19 and TRBJ2-7, with D possibly TRBD1 on 5 matching bases. V was shortened by 6 bases and J by 0 bases, with 15 bases between the two germline ends. The CDR3 covers 15 residues. Germline-derived CDR1 and CDR2 are LNHDA and SQIVND (reference sequence). The CDR3 here is CASRVQGSGSYEQYF. CDR3 DNA sequence: TGTGCCAGTAGAGTCCAGGGCAGTGGCTCCTACGAGCAGTACTTC. Full variable domain (rest looked up from reference TRBV19 and TRBJ2-7): DGGITQSPKYLFRKEGQNVTLSCEQNLNHDAMYWYRQDPGQGLRLIYYSQIVNDFQKGDIAEGYSVSREKKESFPLTVTSAQKNPTAFYLCASRVQGSGSYEQYFGPGTRLTVT.

The genes are TRBV29-1 and TRBJ2-3; D is possibly TRBD1 or TRBD2 (5 bases each). Germline CDR1 is SQVTM and CDR2 is ANQGSEA. V was trimmed by 0 bases and J by 1 base, leaving 11 bases between them. This CDR3 contains 15 residues. CDR3 sequence reads: CSVEDPRDRTDTQYF. DNA for the CDR3: TGCAGCGTTGAAGATCCACGGGACCGCACAGATACGCAGTATTTT.

This chain connects TRBV15 to TRBJ2-7; 10 bases agree with TRBD1. The CDR3 loop spans 16 amino acids. With 0 bases clipped from V and 3 bases from J, the junction kept 5 bases outside the gene matches. Germline lookup yields CDR1 LNHNV and CDR2 YYDKDF (reference sequence). CDR3 region: CATSRDLRDRGYEQYF. CDR3 in DNA: TGTGCCACCAGCAGAGACCTCCGGGACAGGGGCTACGAGCAGTACTTC.

The count of this clone is one. This rearrangement joins TRBV15 to TRBJ2-5, with 11 bases matching TRBD2. The CDR3 totals 22 residues. In germline, CDR1 is LNHNV, CDR2 YYDKDF (reference sequence). V lost 0 bases, J lost 3 bases, and 21 bases stayed unmatched. The CDR3 loop reads CATSRDETGLAGAQLVEETQYF. CDR3 nucleotide sequence: TGTGCCACCAGCAGAGATGAAACCGGACTAGCGGGCGCACAATTGGTGGAAGAGACCCAGTACTTC.

The CDR3 sequence: CASSRIGAGGLLIETQYF. The CDR3 nucleotides are TGTGCCAGCAGTCGGATCGGGGCGGGGGGGCTTCTCATAGAGACCCAGTACTTC. The chain has TRBV27 and TRBJ2-5, with 9 positions matching TRBD2. The CDR3 is made up of 18 amino acids. Germline values: CDR1 MNHEY, CDR2 SMNVEV (reference sequence). V shed 5 bases and J 4 bases; nucleotides not matched to a gene: 17.

The CDR3 region has the DNA TGCGCCAGCAGCCAAGATCAGCAGCCTTCCTGGGACCTCCACTTT. Protein product: CASSQDQQPSWDLHF. The rearrangement uses TRBV4-3 and TRBJ1-6; no definite D call. The ends were cut back, 0 bases at V and 15 bases at J, with 18 bases in the middle. CDR1 LGHNA and CDR2 YSLEER come from the germline V gene. This CDR3 spans 15 amino acids.